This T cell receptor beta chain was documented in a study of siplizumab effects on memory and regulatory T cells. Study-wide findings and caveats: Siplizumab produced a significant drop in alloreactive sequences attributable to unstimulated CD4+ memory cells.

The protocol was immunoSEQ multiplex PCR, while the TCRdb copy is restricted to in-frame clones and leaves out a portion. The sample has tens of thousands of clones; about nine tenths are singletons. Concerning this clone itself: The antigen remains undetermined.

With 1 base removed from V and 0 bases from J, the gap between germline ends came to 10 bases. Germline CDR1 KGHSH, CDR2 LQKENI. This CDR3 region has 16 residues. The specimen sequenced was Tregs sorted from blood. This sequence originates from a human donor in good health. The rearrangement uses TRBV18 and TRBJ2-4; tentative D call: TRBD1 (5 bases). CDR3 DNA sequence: TGTGCCAGCTCACCACGGGGCAGTTTAGCCAAAAACATTCAGTACTTC. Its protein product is CASSPRGSLAKNIQYF.